The clone carrying this TCR beta chain was recorded many times. Its antigen is unidentified. Germline lookup yields CDR1 SGHTA and CDR2 FQGTGA. The CDR3 extends over 16 amino acids. V lost 5 bases to trimming and J lost 4 bases; unmatched junction nucleotides: 10. This sample was taken from a study of CD8+CD57+ T cells in acquired aplastic anemia. Study-wide results and caveats: Patients and controls had CD8+ Simpson's diversity values that were not significantly distinct.

Investigators profiled TCR beta VDJ and CDR3 from genomic DNA template. Via MiXCR, TCRdb re-called the reads, giving one row per CDR3 protein. The sample lists fewer than 250,000 distinct CDR3 sequences, less than 65% occurring once. The chain carries TRBV7-3 and TRBJ2-1; 8 bases are a match to TRBD1. The sequence was collected from a human donor in good health, serving as a control. Sequencing used sorted CD4+, CD8+, or CD8+CD57+ T cells (not recorded which) from PBMCs. The CDR3 nucleotides read TGTGCCAGCAGCCGTCAAGGAGGGACAGGATACAATGAGCAGTTCTTC. Translating it yields CASSRQGGTGYNEQFF.